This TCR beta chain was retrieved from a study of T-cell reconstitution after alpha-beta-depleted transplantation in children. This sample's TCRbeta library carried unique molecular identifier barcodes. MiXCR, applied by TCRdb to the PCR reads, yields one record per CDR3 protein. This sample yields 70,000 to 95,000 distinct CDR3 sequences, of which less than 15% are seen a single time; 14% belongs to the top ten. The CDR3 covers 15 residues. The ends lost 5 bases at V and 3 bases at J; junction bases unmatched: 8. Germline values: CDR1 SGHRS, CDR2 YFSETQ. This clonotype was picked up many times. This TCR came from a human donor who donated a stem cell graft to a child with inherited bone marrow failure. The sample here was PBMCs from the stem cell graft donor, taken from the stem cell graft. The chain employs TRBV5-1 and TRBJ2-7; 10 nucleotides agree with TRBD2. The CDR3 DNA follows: TGCGCCAGCAGAACCCAGGGACTAGCGCTCTACGAGCAGTACTTC. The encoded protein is CASRTQGLALYEQYF.